These T cell receptor beta chains were read from a single sample in a study of T cell repertoires in cytomegalovirus infection. TCRdb recomputed calls from the reads with MiXCR, one row per CDR3 protein. The sample gives under 150,000 distinct CDR3 sequences, 30% of which show up once; roughly 40% is in the top ten. The antigens of these receptors remain unknown. The sequenced sample was CD8+ T cells from cultured PBMCs, obtained from culture after CMV antigen stimulation. The source of these receptors is a human donor in good health (CMV status not recorded). Some clones in this sample may be carry-over from other donors' samples. Each CDR3 is given with its conserved first and last residue. The order of the fields is clone size, D gene, V gene, J gene, CDR3 DNA, CDR3 protein. A D gene is named only where the DNA matches it firmly. Clone size appears in some rows only: once, few, many, or a class for an expanded clone.

.	.	TRBV7-6	TRBJ2-5	TGTGCCAGCAGCTTAGGAGTTAGGGGCTACCAAGAGACCCAGTACTTC	CASSLGVRGYQETQYF
few	TRBD2	TRBV12-3/TRBV12-4	TRBJ2-7	TGTGCCAGCAGTCCCGAGGGAGGGCGAGACTACGAGCAGTACTTC	CASSPEGGRDYEQYF
.	TRBD2	TRBV28	TRBJ2-3	TGTGCCGCCGGGGGGGCTTTTATTGAGTGGGATACGCAGTATTTT	CAAGGAFIEWDTQYF
.	.	TRBV7-9	TRBJ2-5	TGTGCCAGCAGCCTCCGGAGCGAGACCCAGTACTTC	CASSLRSETQYF
.	TRBD2	TRBV20-1	TRBJ2-1	TGCAGTGCTAGTCACTCCGGGGGGAGCGGTCCCTGGACCTACAATGAGCAGTTCTTC	CSASHSGGSGPWTYNEQFF
few	.	TRBV5-5	TRBJ2-1	TGTGCCAGCAGCCAATATACCCCCAATGAGCAGTTCTTC	CASSQYTPNEQFF
few	TRBD2	TRBV2	TRBJ2-3	TGTGCCAGCAGTGAGTGGCCTAGCGGGGGGCGATCTAGCACAGATACGCAGTATTTT	CASSEWPSGGRSSTDTQYF
.	.	TRBV27	TRBJ1-5	TGTGCCAGCAGTAAAGGGTTTAGCAATCAGCCCCAGCATTTT	CASSKGFSNQPQHF
many	.	TRBV25-1	TRBJ2-6	TGTGCCAGCAGTGGTCTCTGGGACAACGCCAACGTCCTGACTTTC	CASSGLWDNANVLTF
many	TRBD2	TRBV7-2	TRBJ2-3	TGTGCCAGCAGCGGGGGACTAGCGGGCGAACTGTATTTT	CASSGGLAGELYF
.	.	TRBV19	TRBJ1-5	TGTGCCAGTAGCCAGGGGTGGGGCAATCAGCCCCAGCATTTT	CASSQGWGNQPQHF
.	TRBD1	TRBV15	TRBJ1-1	TGTGCCACCAGCACCGGGACAGGGGGTATGAACACTGAAGCTTTCTTT	CATSTGTGGMNTEAFF
.	.	TRBV5-1	TRBJ1-5	TGCGCCAGCAGCTTGACAGGTGAATCCAATCAGCCCCAGCATTTT	CASSLTGESNQPQHF
many	.	TRBV24-1	TRBJ1-1	TGTGCCACCAGTGATTTGCCCCTGGGGGACACTGAAGCTTTCTTT	CATSDLPLGDTEAFF
many	.	TRBV6-1	TRBJ1-1	TGTGCCAGCAGTTTAACAGCAAACACTGAAGCTTTCTTT	CASSLTANTEAFF